This is a list of T cell receptor beta chains from one sample in a study of spatial heterogeneity in lung cancer. TCRdb re-derived calls from the 5' RACE reads in MiXCR, one entry per CDR3 protein. The sample has some 100,000 distinct CDR3 sequences, under 9% seen once; the top ten hold 6.9%. The source material was PBMCs, sampled at surgery. The receptors derive from a male donor with early-stage non-small cell lung cancer. Both conserved end residues are part of each CDR3. Fields, in order: clone size, D gene, V gene, CDR3 length, J gene, CDR3 protein, CDR3 DNA. D genes are given only for firm matches. Clone sizes are given selectively: once, few, many, or a class where the clone is expanded.

>many|TRBD2|TRBV5-1|15|TRBJ2-7
CASSLFGGASYEQYF
TGCGCCAGCAGCTTATTCGGGGGGGCCTCCTACGAGCAGTACTTC
>-|-|TRBV5-4|14|TRBJ2-3
CASSLEPYTDTQYF
TGTGCCAGCAGCTTGGAACCCTACACAGATACGCAGTATTTT
>few|TRBD1|TRBV18|12|TRBJ2-7
CASSGTGNEQYF
TGTGCCAGTTCCGGGACAGGGAACGAGCAGTACTTC
>-|-|TRBV15|13|TRBJ2-7
CATSREGTPTQHF
TGTGCCACCAGCAGGGAGGGGACACCCACCCAGCACTTC
>-|-|TRBV19|13|TRBJ2-3
CASKSSFTDTQYF
TGTGCCAGTAAATCGTCTTTCACAGATACGCAGTATTTT
>many|-|TRBV11-1|16|TRBJ1-2
CASSLGGERPNYGYTF
TGTGCCAGCAGCTTAGGAGGAGAACGTCCTAACTATGGCTACACCTTC
>few|-|TRBV20-1|14|TRBJ2-1
CSARPPGIYNEQFF
TGCAGTGCTAGACCCCCAGGGATCTACAATGAGCAGTTCTTC
>many|-|TRBV18|15|TRBJ2-7
CASSVHPRRTYEQYF
TGTGCCAGCTCAGTCCATCCGCGGAGGACCTACGAGCAGTACTTC
>-|-|TRBV28|15|TRBJ2-1
CASSFGQGRANEQFF
TGTGCCAGCAGTTTTGGCCAGGGCCGGGCTAATGAGCAGTTCTTC
>-|TRBD1|TRBV7-9|15|TRBJ1-1
CASSWQGQGNTEAFF
TGTGCCAGCAGCTGGCAGGGACAGGGGAACACTGAAGCTTTCTTT
>few|-|TRBV6-2/TRBV6-3|14|TRBJ2-6
CASWERDGANVLTF
TGTGCCAGTTGGGAACGGGACGGGGCCAACGTCCTGACTTTC
>once|TRBD2|TRBV5-1|17|TRBJ2-1
CAISPRPGLAGVDEQFF
TGCGCCATCAGCCCGAGACCGGGACTAGCGGGAGTGGATGAGCAGTTCTTC
>many|TRBD2|TRBV29-1|13|TRBJ2-7
CSLRLAGSYEQYF
TGCAGCCTTAGACTAGCGGGATCCTACGAGCAGTACTTC
>-|TRBD1|TRBV28|13|TRBJ2-3
CASSQGGADTQYF
TGTGCCAGCAGTCAAGGGGGCGCAGATACGCAGTATTTT
>few|TRBD1|TRBV28|12|TRBJ2-7
CASSSTGGRQYF
TGTGCCAGCAGTTCTACAGGGGGCAGGCAGTACTTC
>few|-|TRBV28|13|TRBJ2-7
CASRNSLFYEQYF
TGTGCCAGCCGTAATAGCCTGTTCTACGAGCAGTACTTC
>many|-|TRBV6-5|12|TRBJ1-1
CASRTRQGEAFF
TGTGCCAGCAGAACAAGGCAAGGTGAAGCTTTCTTT
>many|-|TRBV5-4|15|TRBJ2-7
CASSLAAGRFYEQYF
TGTGCCAGCAGCTTGGCAGCTGGCCGATTCTACGAGCAGTACTTC
>many|TRBD1|TRBV20-1|14|TRBJ1-5
CSAIRDRGNQPQHF
TGCAGTGCTATTAGGGACAGGGGAAATCAGCCCCAGCATTTT
>many|-|TRBV28|17|TRBJ2-1
CASSLVAVTSSYNEQFF
TGTGCCAGCAGTTTAGTAGCGGTAACAAGCTCCTACAATGAGCAGTTCTTC
>-|-|TRBV29-1|12|TRBJ2-7
CSGPGQIYEQYF
TGCAGCGGACCGGGGCAGATCTACGAGCAGTACTTC
>-|TRBD2|TRBV20-1|14|TRBJ2-7
CSARASGAPYEQYF
TGCAGTGCTAGGGCCAGCGGGGCCCCCTACGAGCAGTACTTC
>many|-|TRBV3-1|14|TRBJ2-1
CASSRPGGQSEQFF
TGTGCCAGCAGCCGCCCAGGGGGGCAGAGTGAGCAGTTCTTC
>-|-|TRBV20-1|14|TRBJ2-5
CSAAPPRGKRTQYF
TGCAGTGCTGCACCTCCACGTGGAAAGAGAACCCAGTACTTC